The sequence of this TCR beta chain was determined in a study of stem cell transplantation in POMP-related autoinflammatory disease. Study-wide findings and caveats: In PRAID patients, the number of distinct TRB V-J gene pairings was restricted. A trend toward lower repertoire diversity and greater clonality appeared in every analyzed T-cell subset of PRAID patients.

Note on this clone: The antigen is undetermined.

Produced via immunoSEQ multiplex PCR; TCRdb's table is partial and in-frame only. In the table there are thousands of clones, more than 85% of which are singletons. Per the germline V gene, CDR1 is MDHEN and CDR2 is SYDVKM. V was pared by 2 bases and J by 5 bases, with 15 bases between. The CDR3 loop spans 15 amino acids. This TCR was sampled from a human donor with POMP-related autoinflammation and immune dysregulation (PRAID). The chain uses TRBV28 and TRBJ2-5; a possible D gene is TRBD1 (6 bases). The sample here was CD8+ T cells from PBMCs, taken before stem cell transplantation. CDR3 DNA sequence: TGTGCCAGCAGTTTACCCCAGGCAGGGGCGGAGACCCAGTACTTC. Amino acid sequence: CASSLPQAGAETQYF.